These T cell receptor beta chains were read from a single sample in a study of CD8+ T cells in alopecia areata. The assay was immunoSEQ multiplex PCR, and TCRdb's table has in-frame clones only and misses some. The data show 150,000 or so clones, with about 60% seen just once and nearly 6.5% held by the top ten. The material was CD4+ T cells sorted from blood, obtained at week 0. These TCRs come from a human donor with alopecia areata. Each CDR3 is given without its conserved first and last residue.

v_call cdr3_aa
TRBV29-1 SVGAGGDSTDTQY
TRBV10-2 ASSPQGNYGYT
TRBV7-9 ASSIMNTEAF
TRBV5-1 ASGPTGGETQY
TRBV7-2 ASTSRRGEKLF
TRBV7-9 ASSRRMNEQF
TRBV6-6 ASRKTGTGEPEQY
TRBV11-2 ASSPYSGNQPQH
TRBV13 ASSRDRAITDTQY
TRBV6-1 ASSEQVVRVNTEAF
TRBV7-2 ASSLGGRETQY
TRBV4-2 ASSPSNRITSTDTQY
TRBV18 ASSPLQSSNTGELF
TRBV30 AWSVGTAATQY
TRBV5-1 ASSGSPLH
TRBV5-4 ASSSQGQGPNQPQH
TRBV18 ASSPQRLETQY
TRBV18 ASSPPGLAGLDTQY
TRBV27 ASSFRDRQETQY
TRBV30 AWSRATRDYGYT